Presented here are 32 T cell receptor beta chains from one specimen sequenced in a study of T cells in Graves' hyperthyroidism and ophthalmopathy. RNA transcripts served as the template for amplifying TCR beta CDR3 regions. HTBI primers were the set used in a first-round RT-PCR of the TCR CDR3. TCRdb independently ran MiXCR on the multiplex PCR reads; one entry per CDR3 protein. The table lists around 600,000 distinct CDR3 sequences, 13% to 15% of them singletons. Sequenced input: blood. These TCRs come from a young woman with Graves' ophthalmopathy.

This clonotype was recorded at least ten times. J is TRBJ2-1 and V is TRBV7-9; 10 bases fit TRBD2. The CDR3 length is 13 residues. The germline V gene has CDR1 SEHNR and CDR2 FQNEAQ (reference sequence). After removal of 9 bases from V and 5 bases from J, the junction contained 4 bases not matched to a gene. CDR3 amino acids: CASLAGADNEQFF. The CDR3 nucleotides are TGTGCCAGTCTAGCGGGAGCGGACAATGAGCAGTTCTTC.

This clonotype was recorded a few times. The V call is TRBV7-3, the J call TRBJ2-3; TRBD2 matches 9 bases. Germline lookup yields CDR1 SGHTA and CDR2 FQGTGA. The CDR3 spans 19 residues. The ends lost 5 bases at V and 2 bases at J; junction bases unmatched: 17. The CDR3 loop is CASSPFGAGGPYYTDTQYF. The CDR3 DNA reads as TGTGCCAGCAGCCCCTTCGGGGCGGGAGGGCCTTATTACACAGATACGCAGTATTTT.

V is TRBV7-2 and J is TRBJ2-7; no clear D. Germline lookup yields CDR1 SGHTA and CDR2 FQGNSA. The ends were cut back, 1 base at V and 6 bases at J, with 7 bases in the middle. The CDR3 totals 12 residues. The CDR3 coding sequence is TGTGCCAGCAGCTTAGACACACCCGAGCAGTACTTC. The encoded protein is CASSLDTPEQYF.

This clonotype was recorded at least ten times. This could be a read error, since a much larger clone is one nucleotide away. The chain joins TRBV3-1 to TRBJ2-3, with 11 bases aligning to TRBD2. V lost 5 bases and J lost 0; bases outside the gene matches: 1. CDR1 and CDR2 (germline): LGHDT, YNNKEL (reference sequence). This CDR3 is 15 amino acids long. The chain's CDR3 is CASSIAGGSTDTQYF. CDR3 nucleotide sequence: TGTGCCAGCAGCATAGCGGGAGGGAGCACAGATACGCAGTATTTT.

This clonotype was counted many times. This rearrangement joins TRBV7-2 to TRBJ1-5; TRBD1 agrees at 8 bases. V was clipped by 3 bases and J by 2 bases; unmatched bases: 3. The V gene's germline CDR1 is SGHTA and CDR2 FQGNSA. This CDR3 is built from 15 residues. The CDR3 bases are TGTGCCAGCAGCTTGGCGACAGGGGGCAATCAGCCCCAGCATTTT. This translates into CASSLATGGNQPQHF.

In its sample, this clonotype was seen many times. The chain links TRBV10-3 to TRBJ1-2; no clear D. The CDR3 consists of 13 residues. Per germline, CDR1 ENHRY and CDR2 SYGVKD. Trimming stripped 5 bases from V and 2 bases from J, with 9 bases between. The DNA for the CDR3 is TGTGCCATCAGTCCTGACGGGAACTATGGCTACACCTTC. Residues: CAISPDGNYGYTF.

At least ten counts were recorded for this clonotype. CDR3: CASSETSEHTDTQYF. Here the CDR3 DNA reads TGCGCCAGCAGCGAAACTAGCGAACACACAGATACGCAGTATTTT. The chain employs TRBV5-1 and TRBJ2-3; 7 positions agree with TRBD2. The germline CDR1 and CDR2 sequences are SGHRS and YFSETQ. This CDR3 is built from 15 residues. V gave up 4 bases and J gave up 2 bases; unmatched junction bases: 7.

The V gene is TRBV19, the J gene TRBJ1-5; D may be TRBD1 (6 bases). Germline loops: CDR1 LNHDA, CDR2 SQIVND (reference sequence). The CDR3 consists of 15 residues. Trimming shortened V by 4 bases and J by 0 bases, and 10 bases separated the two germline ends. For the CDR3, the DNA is TGTGCCAGTAGTACAGGGGTGAATAGCAATCAGCCCCAGCATTTT. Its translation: CASSTGVNSNQPQHF.

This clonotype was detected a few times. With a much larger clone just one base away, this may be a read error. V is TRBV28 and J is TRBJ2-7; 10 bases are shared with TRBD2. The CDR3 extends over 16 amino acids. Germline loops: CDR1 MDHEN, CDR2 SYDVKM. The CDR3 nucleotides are TGTGCCTGCAGCTCTGGGACTAGCGCTACATCCTACGAGCAGTACTTC. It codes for CACSSGTSATSYEQYF. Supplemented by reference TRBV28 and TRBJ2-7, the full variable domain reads DVKVTQSSRYLVKRTGEKVFLECVQDMDHENMFWYRQDPGLGLRLIYFSYDVKMKEKGDIPEGYSVSREKKERFSLILESASTNQTSMYLCACSSGTSATSYEQYFGPGTRLTVT.

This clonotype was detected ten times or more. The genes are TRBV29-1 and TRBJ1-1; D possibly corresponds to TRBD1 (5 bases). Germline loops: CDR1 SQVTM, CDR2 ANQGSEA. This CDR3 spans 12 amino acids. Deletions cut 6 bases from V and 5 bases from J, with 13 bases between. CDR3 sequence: CSVKMGGTEAFF. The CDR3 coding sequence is TGCAGCGTAAAAATGGGGGGAACTGAAGCTTTCTTT. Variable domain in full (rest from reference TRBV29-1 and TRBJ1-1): SAVISQKPSRDICQRGTSLTIQCQVDSQVTMMFWYRQQPGQSLTLIATANQGSEATYESGFVIDKFPISRPNLTFSTLTVSNMSPEDSSIYLCSVKMGGTEAFFGQGTRLTVV.

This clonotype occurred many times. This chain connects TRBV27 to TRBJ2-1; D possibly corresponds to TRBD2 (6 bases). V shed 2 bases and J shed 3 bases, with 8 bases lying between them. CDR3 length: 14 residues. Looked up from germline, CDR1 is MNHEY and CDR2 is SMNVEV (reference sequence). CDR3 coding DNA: TGTGCCAGCAGTTTACTAGCGTACTACAATGAGCAGTTCTTC. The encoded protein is CASSLLAYYNEQFF.

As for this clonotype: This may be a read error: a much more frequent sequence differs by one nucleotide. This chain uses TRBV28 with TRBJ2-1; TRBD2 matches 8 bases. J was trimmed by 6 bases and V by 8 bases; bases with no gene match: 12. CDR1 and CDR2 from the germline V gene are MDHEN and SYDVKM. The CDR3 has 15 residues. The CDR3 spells CASQTRGGYCNEQFF. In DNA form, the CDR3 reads TGTGCCAGCCAAACCCGGGGGGGTTACTGCAATGAGCAGTTCTTC. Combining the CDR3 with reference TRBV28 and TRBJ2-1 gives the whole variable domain DVKVTQSSRYLVKRTGEKVFLECVQDMDHENMFWYRQDPGLGLRLIYFSYDVKMKEKGDIPEGYSVSREKKERFSLILESASTNQTSMYLCASQTRGGYCNEQFFGPGTRLTVL.

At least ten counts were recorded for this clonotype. CDR3 nucleotide sequence: TGTGCCAGCAGCCCGGGACTAGCGGGAGCGGAGACCCAGTACTTC. It translates to CASSPGLAGAETQYF. The chain employs TRBV11-3 and TRBJ2-5; 14 nucleotides align to TRBD2. V shed 5 bases, J shed 5 bases, and the junction held 4 bases outside the gene matches. Germline V gene data show CDR1 as SGHNT and CDR2 as YENEEA. This CDR3 is built from 15 residues. The full variable domain, rest sourced from reference TRBV11-3 and TRBJ2-5, is EAGVVQSPRYKIIEKKQPVAFWCNPISGHNTLYWYLQNLGQGPELLIRYENEEAVDDSQLPKDRFSAERLKGVDSTLKIQPAELGDSAVYLCASSPGLAGAETQYFGPGTRLLVL.

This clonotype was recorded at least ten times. The CDR3, as DNA: TGTGCCTGGACGGGGGGGGGCAAAAGAATCTACGAGCAGTACTTC. Translation: CAWTGGGKRIYEQYF. This chain uses TRBV30 with TRBJ2-7; 8 bases line up with TRBD2. The germline V gene has CDR1 GTSNPN and CDR2 SVGIG (reference sequence). This CDR3 spans 15 amino acids. Trimming cost V 4 bases and J 3 bases; bases outside gene matches: 11.

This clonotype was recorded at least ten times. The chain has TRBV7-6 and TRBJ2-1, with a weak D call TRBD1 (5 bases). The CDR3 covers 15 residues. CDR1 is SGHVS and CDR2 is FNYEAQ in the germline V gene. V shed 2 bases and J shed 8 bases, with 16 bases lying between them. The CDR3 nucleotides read TGTGCCAGCAGCTTACGGCAGGGTATAGTCGATGAGCAGTTCTTC. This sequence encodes CASSLRQGIVDEQFF. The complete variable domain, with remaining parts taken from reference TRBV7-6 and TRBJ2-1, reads GAGVSQSPRYKVTKRGQDVALRCDPISGHVSLYWYRQALGQGPEFLTYFNYEAQQDKSGLPNDRFSAERPEGSISTLTIQRTEQRDSAMYRCASSLRQGIVDEQFFGPGTRLTVL.

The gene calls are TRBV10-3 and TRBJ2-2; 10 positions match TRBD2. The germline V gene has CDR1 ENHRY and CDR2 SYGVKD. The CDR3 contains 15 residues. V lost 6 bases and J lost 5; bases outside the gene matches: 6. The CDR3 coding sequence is TGTGCCATCAGCCCGGGACTAGCGAGAACCGGGGAGCTGTTTTTT. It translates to CAISPGLARTGELFF.

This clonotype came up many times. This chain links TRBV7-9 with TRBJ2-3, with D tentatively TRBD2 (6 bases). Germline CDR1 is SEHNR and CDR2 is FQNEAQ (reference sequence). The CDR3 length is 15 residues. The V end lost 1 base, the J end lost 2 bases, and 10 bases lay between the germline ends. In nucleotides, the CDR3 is TGTGCCAGCAGCTTAGGCGGCGGGACCACAGATACGCAGTATTTT. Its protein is CASSLGGGTTDTQYF.

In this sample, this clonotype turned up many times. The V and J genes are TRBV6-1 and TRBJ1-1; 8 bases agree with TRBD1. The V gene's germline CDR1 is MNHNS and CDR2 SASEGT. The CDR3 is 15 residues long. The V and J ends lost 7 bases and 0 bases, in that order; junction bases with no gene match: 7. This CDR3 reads CASTAGTGMNTEAFF. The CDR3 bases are TGTGCCAGCACCGCCGGGACAGGAATGAACACTGAAGCTTTCTTT.

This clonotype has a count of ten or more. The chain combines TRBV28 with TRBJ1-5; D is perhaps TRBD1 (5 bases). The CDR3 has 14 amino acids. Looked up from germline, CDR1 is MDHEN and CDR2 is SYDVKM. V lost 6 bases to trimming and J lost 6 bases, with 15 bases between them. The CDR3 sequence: CASSLGGAVQPQHF. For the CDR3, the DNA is TGTGCCAGCAGCCTGGGAGGGGCGGTTCAGCCCCAGCATTTT. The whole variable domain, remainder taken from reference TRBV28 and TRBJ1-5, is DVKVTQSSRYLVKRTGEKVFLECVQDMDHENMFWYRQDPGLGLRLIYFSYDVKMKEKGDIPEGYSVSREKKERFSLILESASTNQTSMYLCASSLGGAVQPQHFGDGTRLSIL.

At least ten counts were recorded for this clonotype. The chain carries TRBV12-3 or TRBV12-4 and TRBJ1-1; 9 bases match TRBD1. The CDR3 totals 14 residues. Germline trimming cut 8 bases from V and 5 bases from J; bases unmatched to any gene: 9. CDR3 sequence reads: CASFGGQGGTEAFF. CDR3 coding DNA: TGTGCCAGCTTCGGGGGACAGGGCGGTACTGAAGCTTTCTTT.

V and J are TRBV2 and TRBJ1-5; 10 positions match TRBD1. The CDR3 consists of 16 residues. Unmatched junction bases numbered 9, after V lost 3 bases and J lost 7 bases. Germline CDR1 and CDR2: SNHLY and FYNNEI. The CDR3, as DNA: TGTGCCAGCAGTGAGTCCGGGACAGGGGCTGGCCAGCCCCAGCATTTT. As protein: CASSESGTGAGQPQHF.

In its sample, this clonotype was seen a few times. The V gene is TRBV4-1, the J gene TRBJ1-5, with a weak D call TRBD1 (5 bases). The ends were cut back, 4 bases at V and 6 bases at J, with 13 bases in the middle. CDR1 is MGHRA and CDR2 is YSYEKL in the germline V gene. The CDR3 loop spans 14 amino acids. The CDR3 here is CASSLAGTRQPQHF. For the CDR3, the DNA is TGCGCCAGCAGCCTTGCAGGGACTCGTCAGCCCCAGCATTTT.

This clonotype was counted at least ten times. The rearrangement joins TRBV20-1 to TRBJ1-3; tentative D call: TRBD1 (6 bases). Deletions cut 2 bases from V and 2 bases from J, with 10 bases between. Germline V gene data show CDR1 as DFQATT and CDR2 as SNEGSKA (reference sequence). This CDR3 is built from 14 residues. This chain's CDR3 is CSARLRTAGNTIYF. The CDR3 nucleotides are TGCAGTGCTAGACTCAGGACAGCTGGAAACACCATATATTTT.

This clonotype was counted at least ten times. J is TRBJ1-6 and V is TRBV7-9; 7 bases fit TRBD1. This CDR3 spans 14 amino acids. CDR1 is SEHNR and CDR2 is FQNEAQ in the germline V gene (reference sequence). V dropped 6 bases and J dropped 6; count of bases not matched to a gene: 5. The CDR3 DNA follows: TGTGCCAGCAGACCGGGACAGCTTAATTCACCCCTCCACTTT. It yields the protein CASRPGQLNSPLHF.

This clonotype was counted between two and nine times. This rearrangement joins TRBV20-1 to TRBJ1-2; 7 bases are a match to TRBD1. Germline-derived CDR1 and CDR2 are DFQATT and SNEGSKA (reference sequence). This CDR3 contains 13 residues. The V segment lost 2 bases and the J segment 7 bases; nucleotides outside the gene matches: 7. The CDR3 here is CSARPPDRVGYTF. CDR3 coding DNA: TGCAGTGCTAGACCCCCCGACAGGGTTGGCTACACCTTC.

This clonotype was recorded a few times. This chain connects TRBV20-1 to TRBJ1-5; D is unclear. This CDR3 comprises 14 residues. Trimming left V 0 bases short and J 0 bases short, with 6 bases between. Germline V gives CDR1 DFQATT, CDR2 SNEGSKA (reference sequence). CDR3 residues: CSARDTSSNQPQHF. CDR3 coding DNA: TGCAGTGCTAGAGACACATCTAGCAATCAGCCCCAGCATTTT.

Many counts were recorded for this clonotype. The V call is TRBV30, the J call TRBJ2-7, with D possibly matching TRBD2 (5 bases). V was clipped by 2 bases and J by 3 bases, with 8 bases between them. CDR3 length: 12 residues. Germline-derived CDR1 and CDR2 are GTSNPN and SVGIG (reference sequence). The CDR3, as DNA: TGTGCCTGGAGTAGAGGGAACTACGAGCAGTACTTC. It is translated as CAWSRGNYEQYF.

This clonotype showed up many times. The CDR3 here is CASSLWGGRLALEEGSYNEQFF. DNA for the CDR3: TGTGCCAGCAGTTTATGGGGGGGGAGACTAGCGTTGGAAGAGGGCTCCTACAATGAGCAGTTCTTC. The rearrangement uses TRBV28 and TRBJ2-1; 8 positions match TRBD2. Trimming removed 0 bases from V and 0 bases from J; junction bases left unmatched: 19. Germline V lookup: CDR1 MDHEN, CDR2 SYDVKM. This CDR3 is built from 22 residues.

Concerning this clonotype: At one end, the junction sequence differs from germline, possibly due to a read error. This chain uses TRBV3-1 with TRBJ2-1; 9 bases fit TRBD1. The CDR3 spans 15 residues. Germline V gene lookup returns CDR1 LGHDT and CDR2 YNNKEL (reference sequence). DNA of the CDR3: TGTGCCAGCAGCCAAGGGGACAGGGTCGCGGGAGAGCAGCTCTTC. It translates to CASSQGDRVAGEQLF.

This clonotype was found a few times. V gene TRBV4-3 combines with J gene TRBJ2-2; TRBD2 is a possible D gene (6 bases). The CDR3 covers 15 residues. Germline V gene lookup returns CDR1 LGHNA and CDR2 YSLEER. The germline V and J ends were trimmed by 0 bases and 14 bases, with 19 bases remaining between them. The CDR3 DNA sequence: TGCGCCAGCAGCCAAGAAGCGGATCCCTGGAGGGGACTGTTTTTT. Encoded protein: CASSQEADPWRGLFF.

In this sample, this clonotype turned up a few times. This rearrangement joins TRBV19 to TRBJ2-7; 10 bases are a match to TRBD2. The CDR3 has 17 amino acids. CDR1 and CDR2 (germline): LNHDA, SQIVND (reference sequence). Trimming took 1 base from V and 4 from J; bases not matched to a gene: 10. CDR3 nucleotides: TGTGCCAGTAGTATAGGGGGCCTAGCGGGAGTAAGATACGAGCAGTACTTC. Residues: CASSIGGLAGVRYEQYF.

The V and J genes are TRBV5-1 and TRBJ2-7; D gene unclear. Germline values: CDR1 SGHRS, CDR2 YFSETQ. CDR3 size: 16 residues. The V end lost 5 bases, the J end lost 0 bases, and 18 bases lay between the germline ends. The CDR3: CASSPHIGSNSYEQYF. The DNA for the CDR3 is TGCGCCAGCAGTCCGCACATCGGGTCAAACTCCTACGAGCAGTACTTC.